This TCR beta chain was documented in a study of blood T cells in healthy people across ages (dated by TCRdb to the mid-2010s). For the wider study: In model experiments, template switching captured roughly one uniquely barcoded TCR beta cDNA molecule for every two T cells. To track age-related changes in TCR beta repertoire diversity, the study relied on deep sequencing normalized with unique cDNA molecular identifiers. Four age groups were formed from the donors: young (average roughly 15 years), middle-aged (approximately 39), aged (about 62) and long-lived (more than 75). Two additional independent replicas of 1 million unique cDNA reads from the same blood draw were analyzed for two donors (one aged 18 to 30 and one aged 80 or older). What the study reported, not specific to this receptor: Conclusive comparison of naive and antigen-experienced compartments was prevented by the profiling of bulk unsorted PBMCs. The long-lived group showed more naive CD4+ T cells, fewer expanded clones and increased TCR diversity than the aged group, suggesting age selection. Estimates of total diversity based on one million sequenced T cells were considered lower bounds and underestimates. Because donor CMV infection status was unknown, age-related changes in expanded clonotypes were potentially confounded. There was a strong correlation between observed TCR beta diversity and the percentage of naive T cells measured by flow cytometry. As age increased, observed TCR beta diversity per million T cells dropped in a roughly linear way, and a significant reduction was already evident by age 40.

Libraries were constructed by 5' RACE. Sequencing was carried out with an Illumina HiSeq 2500. A second roughly 7 to 12 cycle PCR used a sample-barcoded 5' primer and a J-beta primer mix. A template-switch 5' adaptor carrying 12 random nucleotides introduced a unique molecular identifier onto each TCR beta cDNA molecule. At least 2.5 million CDR3-containing paired-end reads were obtained from each sample. First-strand cDNA was synthesized from all RNA with the Mint cDNA synthesis kit, primed by a TRBC-specific oligonucleotide. Following uracil-DNA glycosylase treatment, all cDNA underwent a first 18-cycle PCR with the universal primers M1SS and BC2_uni_R. As for the authors' bioinformatics: For normalization, 1 million high-quality reads, each with a distinct molecular identifier, were randomly selected from each sample. Reads with shared molecular identifiers were discarded instead of being binned into consensus sequences. MiTCR, with a Q25 quality threshold and the strictest error-elimination algorithm, was used for CDR3 identification, clonotype clustering and error correction. A nonparametric unseen species model using Euler transformation provided a lower-bound estimate of total TCR beta diversity. TCRdb passed the public sequencing reads through fastp at Q25 and MiXCR, retaining productive beta sequences. Each CDR3 protein gets just one entry, which takes the most common genes and DNA from the rows behind it. The V and J calls and clone size come from TCRdb's table, not from the authors' own analysis. Here the sample has fewer than 1,200,000 distinct CDR3 sequences; less than 25% occur a single time. The top ten constitute about 0.72% of the sample.

This clonotype has just a few counts. It has no known antigen specificity. Qualities for individual bases were not recorded, and no much larger clone is one base off. V is pared back by 1 base and J by 5 bases, with 11 bases lying between the germline termini. In the germline V gene, CDR1 corresponds to SGHTA and CDR2 to FQGTGA. From cysteine to phenylalanine, the CDR3 is 15 amino acids long. The DNA shown is the 45-base CDR3, in frame from base 1. The 35 to 40 donors, aged about 6 to 95 years, were systemically healthy Caucasian individuals from Russia. Each donor gave roughly 11 milliliters of peripheral blood, drawn into EDTA-treated Vacutainer tubes. PBMCs were isolated by Ficoll-Paque density-gradient centrifugation, with at least 6.5 million obtained per sample. Total RNA, at least 6 micrograms per sample, was extracted from PBMCs with Trizol reagent. The percentages of naive CD45RAhigh/CD27high T cells were determined by flow cytometry on a PBMC aliquot from every donor.

These same data were also listed under a study on T cells of mothers and their children. The second study, in turn, reports: Nine systemically healthy Caucasian individuals served as donors, namely three mothers together with their six children. cDNA synthesis used all of the extracted RNA, with approximately 1.4 ug of RNA in each 15 ul reaction. In the second PCR, the M1S primer added sample barcodes and 2-4 random nucleotides. Each mother yielded over 8.5 million TCR beta CDR3 reads and each child a few million reads. In both related and unrelated pairs, thymic selection shapes the output of TCR recombination in a similar way, with inherited differences having only a minor effect. Normalized repertoire overlap in related mother-child pairs was always slightly higher than in unrelated mother-child pairs, but the difference was never significant. With a sensitivity of approximately 100 clones per million clonotypes, no persistent microchimeric T cell clones were detected. To look for features that set related mother-child pairs apart from unrelated individuals, the researchers ran deep NGS to compare the TCR beta repertoires of mothers and children. The mean age was roughly 40 +/- 4 years for the mothers and approximately 11 +/- 4 years for the children. After adapter ligation with NEBNext reagents, the libraries were sequenced on Illumina HiSeq 2000 with 100+100 nt paired-end reads. Mother and child libraries were prepared a month apart and sequenced in separate runs to prevent cross-contamination. Each donor had between 500,000 and 2,000,000 distinct TCR beta clonotypes identified. Naive TCR beta clonotypes were estimated from low-frequency clonotypes matched to each donor's FACS-determined naive share, without sorting.

This TCR was recovered from a girl aged 2-10 years in good health. Sequencing used blood. Here the chain combines TRBV7-3 and TRBJ2-2; TRBD1 might be the D gene, on 6 matching bases. The CDR3 region: CASSLIAGVTGELFF. The bases read TGTGCCAGCAGCTTAATTGCAGGGGTAACCGGGGAGCTGTTTTTT.